What follows are 23 T cell receptor beta chains derived from one specimen sequenced in a study of cytomegalovirus exposure and HLA in healthy donors. PCR was performed using 60 Vbeta and 13 Jbeta primers. Method: immunoSEQ multiplex PCR; TCRdb's copy keeps in-frame clones and lacks some. The table records 150,000 to 200,000 clones, almost 85% of them present only once. The sequencing input was PBMCs. The receptors come from a girl between 10 and 17 years old in good health and CMV-seropositive.

Comment on this clone: Within the sample, other DNA sequences also encode this same CDR3. The genes are TRBV7-9 and TRBJ2-7; D gene ambiguous. The CDR3 loop spans 12 amino acids. CDR1 and CDR2 from the germline V gene are SEHNR and FQNEAQ (reference sequence). V lost 5 bases to trimming and J lost 0 bases, with 5 bases between them. CDR3 region: CASSPSSYEQYF. As DNA, the CDR3 is TGTGCCAGCAGCCCCAGCTCCTACGAGCAGTACTTC. The full variable domain, completed using reference TRBV7-9 and TRBJ2-7, is DTGVSQNPRHKITKRGQNVTFRCDPISEHNRLYWYRQTLGQGPEFLTYFQNEAQLEKSRLLSDRFSAERPKGSFSTLEIQRTEQGDSAMYLCASSPSSYEQYFGPGTRLTVT.

Regarding this clone: Distinct nucleotide sequences in the sample also encode this CDR3. This sequence joins TRBV6-4 and TRBJ2-1; 10 bases line up with TRBD2. J gave up 7 bases and V 0 bases, and 3 bases lay outside the gene matches. Germline-derived CDR1 and CDR2 are MRHNA and SNTAGT. The CDR3 contains 15 residues. CDR3 in amino acids: CASSDSSGGANEQFF. The CDR3 nucleotides read TGTGCCAGCAGTGACTCCAGCGGGGGGGCGAATGAGCAGTTCTTC.

The chain uses TRBV2 and TRBJ2-3; 7 bases agree with TRBD1. CDR1 is SNHLY, CDR2 FYNNEI, per germline. CDR3 length equals 14 residues. Unmatched junction bases numbered 4, after V lost 6 bases and J lost 1 base. The DNA of the CDR3 is TGTGCCAGCAGCGTTACAGGGGGCACAGATACGCAGTATTTT. Protein sequence: CASSVTGGTDTQYF.

The CDR3 bases are TGTGCCAGCAGACGCGGGACAGGCCTACATGCAACTAATGAAAAACTGTTTTTT. Translation gives CASRRGTGLHATNEKLFF. The genes are TRBV5-8 and TRBJ1-4; 8 positions match TRBD1. Germline CDR1 is SGHTS and CDR2 is YDEGEE. With V trimmed by 5 bases and J by 0 bases, 12 bases remained unmatched. The CDR3 consists of 18 residues. Full variable domain (outside the CDR3, taken from reference TRBV5-8 and TRBJ1-4): EAGVTQSPTHLIKTRGQQATLRCSPISGHTSVYWYQQALGLGLQFLLWYDEGEERNRGNFPPRFSGRQFPNYSSELNVNALELEDSALYLCASRRGTGLHATNEKLFFGSGTQLSVL.

The V and J genes are TRBV2 and TRBJ2-2; possibly TRBD2 for D (6 bases). Between the trimmed V and J ends, which lost 11 bases and 6 bases, there was a span of 22 bases. The germline gives CDR1 SNHLY, CDR2 FYNNEI. The CDR3 is made up of 15 amino acids. CDR3 amino acids: CAYQPGGATAGELFF. The CDR3 bases are TGTGCCTACCAACCCGGAGGGGCGACCGCCGGGGAGCTGTTTTTT.

The V call is TRBV9, the J call TRBJ2-2; possibly TRBD1 for D (5 bases). CDR1 SGDLS and CDR2 YYNGEE come from the germline V gene. This CDR3 is 16 amino acids long. The germline V and J ends were trimmed by 0 bases and 2 bases, with 11 bases remaining between them. The chain's CDR3 is CASSVVDRKNTGELFF. The DNA of the CDR3 is TGTGCCAGCAGCGTAGTAGACAGAAAAAACACCGGGGAGCTGTTTTTT. Full variable domain (rest looked up from reference TRBV9 and TRBJ2-2): DSGVTQTPKHLITATGQRVTLRCSPRSGDLSVYWYQQSLDQGLQFLIQYYNGEERAKGNILERFSAQQFPDLHSELNLSSLELGDSALYFCASSVVDRKNTGELFFGEGSRLTVL.

The V gene is TRBV6-1, the J gene TRBJ1-2; D remains ambiguous. The V gene's germline CDR1 is MNHNS and CDR2 SASEGT. Trimming cost V 11 bases and J 5 bases, with 12 bases left between them. The CDR3 is made up of 11 amino acids. The CDR3 here is CAGPVRYGYTF. The CDR3 DNA reads TGTGCCGGGCCAGTAAGGTATGGCTACACCTTC.

The chain couples TRBV7-8 to TRBJ1-2, with 7 bases that match TRBD1. This CDR3 has 13 amino acids. Per germline, CDR1 SGHVS and CDR2 FQNEAQ. V lost 5 bases, J lost 4 bases, and 4 bases stayed unmatched. In nucleotides, the CDR3 is TGTGCCAGCAGCCCGGGACAGAGCTATGGCTACACCTTC. Amino acids: CASSPGQSYGYTF.

This clone was observed a single time. This chain connects TRBV2 to TRBJ2-3, with 11 bases that match TRBD2. Germline CDR1 reads SNHLY; CDR2 reads FYNNEI. The CDR3 loop spans 15 amino acids. J gave up 0 bases and V 6 bases, and 2 bases lay outside the gene matches. The CDR3 coding sequence is TGTGCCAGCAGGAGGACTAGCGGGAGCACAGATACGCAGTATTTT. Its protein product is CASRRTSGSTDTQYF. The full variable domain, its missing parts supplied by reference TRBV2 and TRBJ2-3, is EPEVTQTPSHQVTQMGQEVILRCVPISNHLYFYWYRQILGQKVEFLVSFYNNEISEKSEIFDDQFSVERPDGSNFTLKIRSTKLEDSAMYFCASRRTSGSTDTQYFGPGTRLTVL.

The rearrangement uses TRBV7-6 and TRBJ1-1; no definite D call. This CDR3 region has 13 residues. Trimming cost V 5 bases and J 1 base, with 8 bases left between them. CDR1 is SGHVS and CDR2 is FNYEAQ in the germline V gene. The CDR3 bases are TGTGCCAGCAGCCCCTCGTCGAACACTGAAGCTTTCTTT. Translation gives CASSPSSNTEAFF.

V and J are TRBV6-6 and TRBJ1-3; 7 nucleotides agree with TRBD1. V shed 6 bases, J shed 4 bases, and the junction held 6 bases outside the gene matches. Germline V gene sequence: CDR1 MNHNY, CDR2 SVGAGI (reference sequence). The CDR3 sequence is 14 residues long. This CDR3 is CASSPDRIGNTIYF. CDR3 nucleotides: TGTGCCAGCAGCCCGGACAGGATCGGAAACACCATATATTTT.

The chain's CDR3 is CASSWNGQGSHEQYF. As DNA, the CDR3 is TGTGCCAGCAGCTGGAATGGACAGGGGTCTCACGAGCAGTACTTC. The genes are TRBV7-8 and TRBJ2-7; 9 bases align to TRBD1. Germline CDR1 SGHVS, CDR2 FQNEAQ. CDR3 length equals 15 residues. Trimming at V came to 4 bases and at J to 5 bases, leaving 9 bases not matched to a gene. Using reference TRBV7-8 and TRBJ2-7 for the parts outside the CDR3, the full variable domain is GAGVSQSPRYKVAKRGQDVALRCDPISGHVSLFWYQQALGQGPEFLTYFQNEAQLDKSGLPSDRFFAERPEGSVSTLKIQRTQQEDSAVYLCASSWNGQGSHEQYFGPGTRLTVT.

This rearrangement joins TRBV6-5 to TRBJ1-2; TRBD1 matches at 7 bases. Germline V CDR1 and CDR2: MNHEY, SVGAGI. J was trimmed by 8 bases and V by 5 bases; bases with no gene match: 8. This CDR3 comprises 13 residues. CDR3 DNA sequence: TGTGCCAGCAGTGAGACAGGGCAGAGAGGCTACACCTTC. As protein: CASSETGQRGYTF.

The chain employs TRBV19 and TRBJ1-4; D is ambiguous. The CDR3 length is 16 residues. V was pared by 5 bases and J by 4 bases, with 17 bases between. Germline CDR1 and CDR2: LNHDA and SQIVND (reference sequence). Here the CDR3 DNA reads TGTGCCAGTAGTGGACCTTGGGAGAAGGGTAATGAAAAACTGTTTTTT. It codes for CASSGPWEKGNEKLFF.

This clone was seen more than once but under ten times. The genes are TRBV12-5 and TRBJ2-7; D is unresolved. The CDR3 length is 16 residues. CDR1 and CDR2 from the germline V gene are LGHNT and FRNRAP. The V gene lost 0 bases and the J gene lost 4 bases, with 16 bases spanning the gap. As DNA, the CDR3 is TGTGCTAGTGGTTTGGTTACCCCACTGGGCCGTTACGAGCAGTACTTC. This encodes CASGLVTPLGRYEQYF.

The rearrangement uses TRBV4-2 and TRBJ1-2; D perhaps matches TRBD1 (5 bases). Trimming stripped 4 bases from V and 4 bases from J, with 13 bases between. In germline, CDR1 is LGHNA, CDR2 YNFKEQ. The CDR3 extends over 14 amino acids. The CDR3 nucleotides read TGTGCCAGCAGCCCCGTGCAGGGTCCCTATGGCTACACCTTC. The encoded protein is CASSPVQGPYGYTF.

V usage is TRBV6-5 and J usage is TRBJ1-3, with TRBD1 identical over 7 bases. V was clipped by 3 bases and J by 3 bases; unmatched bases: 5. Looked up from germline, CDR1 is MNHEY and CDR2 is SVGAGI. This CDR3 contains 15 residues. The CDR3, as DNA: TGTGCCAGCAGTTATGACAGGGCAGATGGAAACACCATATATTTT. It codes for CASSYDRADGNTIYF.

V usage is TRBV12-5 and J usage is TRBJ1-2; D gene ambiguous. Trimming removed 0 bases at V and 4 bases at J, with 9 bases between. The germline V gene has CDR1 LGHNT and CDR2 FRNRAP. The CDR3 contains 14 residues. Here the CDR3 reads CASGLVMAVYGYTF. CDR3 in DNA: TGTGCTAGTGGTTTGGTGATGGCGGTCTATGGCTACACCTTC.

The rearrangement joins TRBV5-4 to TRBJ2-5; 13 bases are shared with TRBD2. The CDR3 is made up of 17 amino acids. The V segment lost 4 bases and the J segment 0 bases; nucleotides outside the gene matches: 6. Germline values: CDR1 SGHNT, CDR2 YYREEE (reference sequence). The CDR3 reads CASSPGLAGYYQETQYF. In DNA form, the CDR3 reads TGTGCCAGCAGCCCGGGACTAGCGGGGTACTACCAAGAGACCCAGTACTTC.

This clone was seen once. The CDR3 region has the DNA TGCGCCAGCAGCCAAGAACTGCGGGGGGCGGGGGAGACCCAGTACTTC. This translates into CASSQELRGAGETQYF. The rearrangement uses TRBV4-1 and TRBJ2-5; 8 nucleotides agree with TRBD2. The V segment lost 0 bases and the J segment 5 bases; nucleotides outside the gene matches: 8. There are 16 residues in the CDR3. In germline, CDR1 is MGHRA, CDR2 YSYEKL.

The chain is built from TRBV5-1 and TRBJ2-5, with a tentative D call TRBD1 (7 bases). V was trimmed by 3 bases and J by 3 bases, leaving 15 bases between them. There are 15 residues in the CDR3. Germline lookup yields CDR1 SGHRS and CDR2 YFSETQ. The CDR3: CASSSTGRKEETQYF. The CDR3 DNA sequence: TGCGCCAGCAGCTCGACAGGGAGGAAAGAAGAGACCCAGTACTTC.

The chain has TRBV5-1 and TRBJ1-1; 10 nucleotides match TRBD1. CDR1 and CDR2 from the germline V gene are SGHRS and YFSETQ. The V gene end was trimmed by 2 bases and the J gene end by 4 bases; junction bases not matched to a gene: 17. CDR3 length: 19 residues. CDR3 region: CASSFSPGTRTGGFTEAFF. Here the CDR3 DNA reads TGCGCCAGCAGCTTTTCCCCAGGCACACGGACAGGGGGTTTCACTGAAGCTTTCTTT.

This chain uses TRBV7-3 with TRBJ2-1, with D possibly being TRBD2 (6 bases). V was pared by 1 base and J by 2 bases, with 9 bases between. The CDR3 is 15 amino acids. CDR1 SGHTA and CDR2 FQGTGA come from the germline V gene. CDR3 bases: TGTGCCAGCAGCTTAAGCGGGGAGGCCTACAATGAGCAGTTCTTC. It yields the protein CASSLSGEAYNEQFF.